What follows are 6 T cell receptor beta chains derived from one specimen sequenced in a study of OX40 agonist ivuxolimab in advanced cancers. The data were produced by immunoSEQ multiplex PCR, yet TCRdb's version contains in-frame clones alone and is incomplete. The data hold 50,000 to 75,000 clones, with 82% observed a single time. Sequencing used CD4+ or CD8+ T cells sorted from blood, obtained in a trial of the OX40 agonist ivuxolimab. These TCRs come from an adult with an advanced solid tumor such as melanoma, head and neck, liver or kidney cancer.

V and J are TRBV5-1 and TRBJ2-1; D may be TRBD2 (5 bases). Trimming took 0 bases from V and 8 from J, leaving 9 bases between them. Germline V lookup: CDR1 SGHRS, CDR2 YFSETQ. The CDR3 runs to 13 residues. The CDR3 nucleotides are TGCGCCAGCAGCTTGGCGACCGGGGATGAGCAGTTCTTC. Protein: CASSLATGDEQFF.

The chain carries TRBV19 and TRBJ2-1; 8 bases match TRBD1. Germline V gene data show CDR1 as LNHDA and CDR2 as SQIVND (reference sequence). The CDR3 length is 14 residues. V gave up 4 bases and J gave up 7 bases; unmatched junction bases: 6. CDR3 coding DNA: TGTGCCAGTAGTAGGCCGACAGGGGAAAATGAGCAGTTCTTC. The encoded protein is CASSRPTGENEQFF.

The chain joins TRBV11-2 to TRBJ1-3, with 8 bases aligning to TRBD1. V lost 1 base, J lost 3 bases, and 2 bases stayed unmatched. This CDR3 contains 15 residues. Germline V gives CDR1 SGHAT, CDR2 FQNNGV. CDR3 nucleotide sequence: TGTGCCAGCAGCTTAGGGGGGACAGGTGGAAACACCATATATTTT. Amino acids: CASSLGGTGGNTIYF.

This chain joins TRBV30 and TRBJ1-1; tentative D call: TRBD1 (5 bases). The CDR3 spans 13 residues. The germline V gene has CDR1 GTSNPN and CDR2 SVGIG (reference sequence). V was cut by 8 bases and J by 6 bases, with 19 bases left in between. As DNA, the CDR3 is TGTGCCGCTGGAGGAGGGACCCCTTCTGAAGCTTTCTTT. Translation gives CAAGGGTPSEAFF.

The chain carries TRBV19 and TRBJ2-3; possibly TRBD2 for D (5 bases). The V end was cut by 5 bases, the J end by 2 bases, with 17 bases between. Germline V CDR1 and CDR2: LNHDA, SQIVND (reference sequence). This CDR3 contains 16 residues. The CDR3 sequence is CASSHLTGSNTDTQYF. CDR3 DNA sequence: TGTGCCAGTAGTCATCTCACGGGGTCTAACACAGATACGCAGTATTTT.

There are a few counts of this clone. The gene calls are TRBV2 and TRBJ2-5; D may be TRBD1 (5 bases). This CDR3 comprises 12 residues. The germline V gene has CDR1 SNHLY and CDR2 FYNNEI. V lost 3 bases, J lost 9 bases, and 11 bases lay in between. The CDR3 reads CASSEMVGAQYF. The CDR3 bases are TGTGCCAGCAGTGAGATGGTAGGGGCCCAGTACTTC.